Each of the 27 T cell receptor beta chains below was sequenced from the same sample in a study of beta chain features in type 1 diabetes. General observations from the study: Researchers report that Type 1 diabetes patients had moderately but significantly shorter TCRB CDR3s across all four CD4+ subsets.

Sequencing targeted expressed TCRB transcripts, as all isolated RNA had been reverse transcribed. The repertoire was sequenced with immunoSEQ multiplex PCR; TCRdb's copy has only in-frame clones and lacks some. The sample lists some 360,000 clones; around a tenth were seen once. These receptors are not linked to any known antigen. The sequenced material came from central memory CD4+ T cells from blood. The receptors were sampled from a man in his thirties or forties with type 1 diabetes.

This chain connects TRBV14 to TRBJ1-2; 8 bases agree with TRBD1. With V trimmed by 7 bases and J by 5 bases, 6 bases remained unmatched. This CDR3 has 13 amino acids. CDR1 is SGHDN, CDR2 FVKESK, per germline. This chain's CDR3 is CASTRTGPYGYTF. The CDR3 bases are TGTGCCAGCACTCGGACAGGGCCATATGGCTACACCTTC. Combining the CDR3 with reference TRBV14 and TRBJ1-2 gives the whole variable domain EAGVTQFPSHSVIEKGQTVTLRCDPISGHDNLYWYRRVMGKEIKFLLHFVKESKQDESGMPNNRFLAERTGGTYSTLKVQPAELEDSGVYFCASTRTGPYGYTFGSGTRLTVV.

V usage is TRBV6-5 and J usage is TRBJ1-1; 7 positions match TRBD1. Germline values: CDR1 MNHEY, CDR2 SVGAGI. With 2 bases clipped from V and 0 bases from J, the junction kept 6 bases outside the gene matches. The length of the CDR3 is 16 residues. CDR3 sequence (DNA): TGTGCCAGCAGTTACCATTCCGGGACAGTGAACACTGAAGCTTTCTTT. This encodes CASSYHSGTVNTEAFF.

The chain joins TRBV2 to TRBJ1-5; possible D gene TRBD1, 5 bases. Trimming removed 2 bases at V and 7 bases at J, with 15 bases between. There are 15 residues in the CDR3. Germline V CDR1 and CDR2: SNHLY, FYNNEI. The CDR3 DNA follows: TGTGCCAGCAGTGAATACGGGGGAGGGAGCCAGCCCCAGCATTTT. Protein: CASSEYGGGSQPQHF.

V is TRBV7-9 and J is TRBJ2-1; TRBD2 agrees at 10 bases. Germline CDR1 reads SEHNR; CDR2 reads FQNEAQ (reference sequence). V trimming: 1 base; J trimming: 7 bases; junction bases outside the gene matches: 7. The CDR3 totals 16 residues. This chain's CDR3 is CASSLDPSGRDNEQFF. In DNA, the CDR3 is TGTGCCAGCAGCTTAGACCCTAGCGGGAGAGATAATGAGCAGTTCTTC.

This clone was detected many times. The gene calls are TRBV28 and TRBJ1-5; D gene uncertain. The V gene lost 8 bases and the J gene lost 2 bases, with 19 bases spanning the gap. There are 16 residues in the CDR3. Germline V gene data show CDR1 as MDHEN and CDR2 as SYDVKM. The CDR3: CASRGWYGSGNQPQHF. The CDR3 DNA follows: TGTGCCAGCCGCGGTTGGTATGGAAGCGGCAATCAGCCCCAGCATTTT.

This clone has only a few counts. The chain combines TRBV9 with TRBJ2-5, with D maybe TRBD1 (5 bases). From germline, CDR1 is SGDLS and CDR2 YYNGEE. The CDR3 totals 17 residues. Trimming stripped 4 bases from V and 5 bases from J, with 24 bases between. DNA for the CDR3: TGTGCCAGCAGCCGACGTTCGGGCAGGGATAATTGGGAGACCCAGTACTTC. Its translation: CASSRRSGRDNWETQYF.

The CDR3 DNA reads as TGTGCCAGCAGCTTCCCGGACACCAGGATGAGCGAGCAGTACTTC. It codes for CASSFPDTRMSEQYF. V is TRBV5-4 and J is TRBJ2-7; the D gene is possibly TRBD1 (5 bases). The CDR3 is made up of 15 amino acids. Trimming stripped 2 bases from V and 6 bases from J, with 18 bases between. Germline CDR1 SGHNT, CDR2 YYREEE (reference sequence).

This clone turned up a few times. This could be a read error, since a much larger clone is one nucleotide away. CDR3 sequence reads: CASSGDRNTEAFF. Here the CDR3 DNA reads TGTGCCAGCAGTGGTGACAGGAACACTGAAGCTTTCTTT. The V gene is TRBV2, the J gene TRBJ1-1; possibly TRBD1 for D (5 bases). The V end lost 4 bases, the J end lost 1 base, and 7 bases lay between the germline ends. CDR3 size: 13 residues. Germline lookup yields CDR1 SNHLY and CDR2 FYNNEI. The full variable domain, completed using reference TRBV2 and TRBJ1-1, is EPEVTQTPSHQVTQMGQEVILRCVPISNHLYFYWYRQILGQKVEFLVSFYNNEISEKSEIFDDQFSVERPDGSNFTLKIRSTKLEDSAMYFCASSGDRNTEAFFGQGTRLTVV.

This clone was found many times. DNA for the CDR3: TGTGCCAGCACCTCGAGAGGGGCCAACGTCCTGACTTTC. It encodes CASTSRGANVLTF. The genes are TRBV28 and TRBJ2-6; D is ambiguous. Germline values: CDR1 MDHEN, CDR2 SYDVKM. V was clipped by 7 bases and J by 4 bases, with 8 bases between them. The CDR3 runs to 13 residues.

The chain uses TRBV12-2 and TRBJ1-1; the table's D gene call, TRBD1, was not cross checked with the DNA. TRBV12-2 is termed a pseudogene. CDR3 length: 14 amino acids. CDR3 region: CASRLEGENTEAFF. The DNA of the CDR3 is TGTGCAAGTCGCTTAGAGGGGGAGAACACTGAAGCTTTCTTT.

The rearrangement links TRBV28 to TRBJ1-1; TRBD1 agrees at 9 bases. The junction had 5 bases not matched to a gene; V was cut back by 5 bases and J by 1 base. CDR3 length: 15 residues. In germline, CDR1 is MDHEN, CDR2 SYDVKM. In DNA form, the CDR3 reads TGTGCCAGCAGTCCAGGGGGACAGGGGAACACTGAAGCTTTCTTT. Its protein product is CASSPGGQGNTEAFF.

About this clone itself: This sample also contains other DNA sequences that code for the same CDR3. V gene TRBV7-6 combines with J gene TRBJ1-5; D unclear. V lost 0 bases and J 4 bases, leaving 10 bases between the germline ends. The CDR3 totals 15 residues. Germline V CDR1 and CDR2: SGHVS, FNYEAQ. Written as DNA, the CDR3 is TGTGCCAGCAGCTTAGCCTCAGGTCTAAATCAGCCCCAGCATTTT. This codes for CASSLASGLNQPQHF.

The V call is TRBV7-2, the J call TRBJ2-7; 8 nucleotides match TRBD1. The CDR3 contains 16 residues. With 3 bases clipped from V and 4 bases from J, the junction kept 11 bases outside the gene matches. Germline V gene lookup returns CDR1 SGHTA and CDR2 FQGNSA. As DNA, the CDR3 is TGTGCCAGCAGCTTCGATGCAGGGGGCGGGTTTTACGAGCAGTACTTC. It translates to CASSFDAGGGFYEQYF.

This chain links TRBV21-1 with TRBJ1-4. TRBV21-1 is recorded as a pseudogene. This CDR3 region has 18 residues. CDR3 sequence (DNA): TGTGCCAGCAGCAAAGTGGCCCTGACGGGGGACACTAATGAAAAACTGTTTTTT. This translates into CASSKVALTGDTNEKLFF.

The CDR3 loop is CASSIIGNTGELFF. In DNA, the CDR3 is TGTGCCAGCAGCATCATAGGGAACACCGGGGAGCTGTTTTTT. The V and J genes are TRBV11-2 and TRBJ2-2; D ambiguous. This CDR3 is built from 14 residues. Germline values: CDR1 SGHAT, CDR2 FQNNGV. Trimming pared 5 bases from V and 1 base from J, leaving 8 bases between.

V gene TRBV7-8 combines with J gene TRBJ1-4, with D possibly TRBD1 on 5 matching bases. Germline V lookup: CDR1 SGHVS, CDR2 FQNEAQ. V dropped 6 bases and J dropped 0 bases, with 17 bases sitting between them. The CDR3 runs to 17 residues. The CDR3 region has the DNA TGTGCCAGCAGTTCCCAGGGTAGGGCTACAACTAATGAAAAACTGTTTTTT. Translation: CASSSQGRATTNEKLFF.

There are a few counts of this clone. The same CDR3 arises from other DNA sequences in this sample as well. V usage is TRBV6-1 and J usage is TRBJ1-1; D unresolved. Germline V lookup: CDR1 MNHNS, CDR2 SASEGT. Trimming cost V 6 bases and J 0 bases, with 8 bases left between them. The CDR3 is 13 residues long. CDR3 residues: CASRTGLNTEAFF. The CDR3 DNA reads TGTGCCAGCAGGACCGGGCTGAACACTGAAGCTTTCTTT.

The chain has TRBV9 and TRBJ2-4; TRBD2 matches at 7 bases. V dropped 5 bases and J dropped 3; count of bases not matched to a gene: 8. The V gene's germline CDR1 is SGDLS and CDR2 YYNGEE. The CDR3 is 15 residues long. The CDR3, as DNA: TGTGCCAGCAGTGACATGGGGGGGAGCAAAAACATTCAGTACTTC. This sequence encodes CASSDMGGSKNIQYF.

In its sample, this clone was seen a few times. This chain uses TRBV29-1 with TRBJ1-4, with D hard to call. CDR1 is SQVTM, CDR2 ANQGSEA, per germline. This CDR3 is 13 amino acids long. V lost 6 bases, J lost 5 bases, and 13 bases lay in between. The DNA for the CDR3 is TGCAGCGTCGGCCCCAGGCTCAATGAAAAACTGTTTTTT. Translating it yields CSVGPRLNEKLFF.

There are a few counts of this clone. The V gene is TRBV7-2, the J gene TRBJ2-7, with 7 bases that match TRBD1. The V gene end was trimmed by 1 base and the J gene end by 0 bases; junction bases not matched to a gene: 9. Germline V gene lookup returns CDR1 SGHTA and CDR2 FQGNSA. CDR3 length equals 17 residues. CDR3 in DNA: TGTGCCAGCAGCTTAGGGCTTTTTCGGGACAGCTCCTACGAGCAGTACTTC. Translated: CASSLGLFRDSSYEQYF.

This clone was seen only a few times. The J gene is TRBJ1-5, the V gene TRBV5-5; no definite D call. Germline V gene data show CDR1 as SGHKS and CDR2 as YYEKEE (reference sequence). V gave up 4 bases and J gave up 9 bases, with 17 bases separating them. This CDR3 comprises 14 residues. Written as DNA, the CDR3 is TGTGCCAGCAGCCCCGAGGGAGGGCGTTTGCCCCAGCATTTT. Its protein product is CASSPEGGRLPQHF. Full variable domain (remainder filled in from reference TRBV5-5 and TRBJ1-5): DAGVTQSPTHLIKTRGQQVTLRCSPISGHKSVSWYQQVLGQGPQFIFQYYEKEERGRGNFPDRFSARQFPNYSSELNVNALLLGDSALYLCASSPEGGRLPQHFGDGTRLSIL.

The chain links TRBV11-3 to TRBJ2-3, with a possible D match to TRBD1 (6 bases). From germline, CDR1 is SGHNT and CDR2 YENEEA. The CDR3 sequence is 13 residues long. Trimming took off 4 bases at V and 6 bases at J, with 11 bases between the two ends. CDR3 DNA: TGTGCCAGCAGCTCCCACAGGGCTGATACGCAGTATTTT. Its protein is CASSSHRADTQYF.

Many counts were recorded for this clone. This sequence joins TRBV5-5 and TRBJ2-2; D not certain. The CDR3 consists of 14 residues. Germline V gives CDR1 SGHKS, CDR2 YYEKEE (reference sequence). Trimming shortened V by 3 bases and J by 6 bases, and 12 bases separated the two germline ends. The CDR3 protein is CASSSIPDAGELFF. The CDR3 DNA reads TGTGCCAGCAGCTCGATTCCGGACGCCGGGGAGCTGTTTTTT.

This sequence joins TRBV5-6 and TRBJ2-7; D gene ambiguous. Germline assignment: CDR1 SGHDT and CDR2 YYEEEE. The CDR3 contains 16 residues. V lost 2 bases to trimming and J lost 0 bases, with 15 bases between them. In DNA form, the CDR3 reads TGTGCCAGCAGCTTAGTGAATACAGCACCCTCCTACGAGCAGTACTTC. It codes for CASSLVNTAPSYEQYF.

This clone was seen ten or more times. The chain couples TRBV7-2 to TRBJ2-1; 8 bases map to TRBD1. The CDR3 runs 14 residues. CDR1 SGHTA and CDR2 FQGNSA come from the germline V gene. V lost 3 bases to trimming and J lost 10 bases; unmatched junction nucleotides: 8. CDR3 loop: CASSLDGQGGEQFF. CDR3 sequence (DNA): TGTGCCAGCAGCTTGGATGGACAGGGCGGGGAGCAGTTCTTC.

At least ten counts were recorded for this clone. This chain connects TRBV18 to TRBJ2-7, with TRBD1 identical over 9 bases. J gave up 3 bases and V 3 bases, and 6 bases lay outside the gene matches. The CDR3 covers 15 residues. Germline V lookup: CDR1 KGHSH, CDR2 LQKENI. In DNA, the CDR3 is TGTGCCAGCTCACCGCCGGGACAGGGAAGCTACGAGCAGTACTTC. It yields the protein CASSPPGQGSYEQYF.

This clone was seen more than once but under ten times. The chain employs TRBV7-2 and TRBJ1-2; perhaps TRBD1 as D (6 bases). V was shortened by 3 bases and J by 7 bases, with 9 bases between the two germline ends. There are 12 residues in the CDR3. Germline-derived CDR1 and CDR2 are SGHTA and FQGNSA. CDR3 DNA: TGTGCCAGCAGCTTTCCAGGGGCTGGCTACACCTTC. Its protein is CASSFPGAGYTF. The full variable domain, its missing parts supplied by reference TRBV7-2 and TRBJ1-2, is GAGVSQSPSNKVTEKGKDVELRCDPISGHTALYWYRQSLGQGLEFLIYFQGNSAPDKSGLPSDRFSAERTGGSVSTLTIQRTQQEDSAVYLCASSFPGAGYTFGSGTRLTVV.